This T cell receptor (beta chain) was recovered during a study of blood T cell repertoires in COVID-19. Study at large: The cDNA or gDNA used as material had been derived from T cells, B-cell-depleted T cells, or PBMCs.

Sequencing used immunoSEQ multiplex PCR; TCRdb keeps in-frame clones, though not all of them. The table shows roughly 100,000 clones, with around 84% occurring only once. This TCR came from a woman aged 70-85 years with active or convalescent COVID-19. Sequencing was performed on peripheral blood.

The CDR3 sequence: CASSNRVGEKLFF. DNA of the CDR3: TGTGCCAGCAGCAACAGGGTGGGTGAAAAACTGTTTTTT. J is TRBJ1-4 and V is TRBV11-2; D possibly corresponds to TRBD1 (6 bases). Germline lookup yields CDR1 SGHAT and CDR2 FQNNGV. V lost 5 bases, J lost 7 bases, and 11 bases lay in between. CDR3 length: 13 residues.